This T cell receptor (beta chain) was captured in a study of T cells after yellow fever vaccination. In TCRdb, the 5' RACE reads were re-called with MiXCR into one record per CDR3 protein. Of about 27,000 distinct CDR3 sequences listed, 4% to 5% are singletons. This CDR3 is built from 17 residues. Trimming removed 7 bases from V and 0 bases from J; junction bases left unmatched: 12. This clonotype was seen many times. The gene calls are TRBV12-3 or TRBV12-4 and TRBJ1-1, with 9 bases matching TRBD1. The receptor's source is a man between 18 and 29 years old who received the YFV17D yellow fever vaccine. Sequenced here: PBMCs, either bulk or a sorted T-cell subset (CD4+, CD8+, memory, or dextramer-sorted; not recorded which), sampled on the day of the yellow fever booster vaccination. In DNA form, the CDR3 reads TGTGCCAGCACGCAACCGGACAGGGGCAGATTGAACACTGAAGCTTTCTTT. Protein sequence: CASTQPDRGRLNTEAFF.